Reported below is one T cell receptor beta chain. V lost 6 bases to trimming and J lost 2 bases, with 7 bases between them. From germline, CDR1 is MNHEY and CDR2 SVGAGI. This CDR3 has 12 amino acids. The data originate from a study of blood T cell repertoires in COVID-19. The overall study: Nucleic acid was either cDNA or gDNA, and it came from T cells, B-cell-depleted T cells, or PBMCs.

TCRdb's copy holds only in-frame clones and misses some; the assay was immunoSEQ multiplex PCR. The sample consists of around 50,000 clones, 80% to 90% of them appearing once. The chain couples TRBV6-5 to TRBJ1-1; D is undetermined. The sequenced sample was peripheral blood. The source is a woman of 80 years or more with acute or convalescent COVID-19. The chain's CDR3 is CASSSVNTEAFF. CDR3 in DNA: TGTGCCAGCAGCTCCGTAAACACTGAAGCTTTCTTT.